Following are 29 T cell receptor beta chains from one sample sequenced in a study of blood T cells in healthy people across ages. A second PCR of 7 to 11 cycles used a sample-barcoded 5' primer and a J-beta primer mix. One entry per CDR3 protein results from TCRdb running MiXCR on the 5' RACE reads. This table holds roughly 640,000 distinct CDR3 sequences, roughly 31% found once. The sequencing sample was made of blood. Receptor source: an elderly woman in good health.

The chain joins TRBV7-2 to TRBJ1-4; the match to TRBD1 covers 7 bases. CDR1 and CDR2 (germline): SGHTA, FQGNSA. CDR3 length: 17 amino acids. The ends lost 5 bases at V and 4 bases at J; junction bases unmatched: 13. CDR3 amino acids: CASSKNPTGVGNEKLFF. The CDR3 coding sequence is TGTGCCAGCAGCAAGAACCCTACAGGGGTGGGTAATGAAAAACTGTTTTTT.

This clonotype was observed at least ten times. The V gene is TRBV2, the J gene TRBJ2-3; 7 nucleotides agree with TRBD2. Germline loops: CDR1 SNHLY, CDR2 FYNNEI. Trimming removed 2 bases from V and 2 bases from J; junction bases left unmatched: 1. The CDR3 spans 14 residues. As DNA, the CDR3 is TGTGCCAGCAGTGAACTAGCGGACACAGATACGCAGTATTTT. This translates into CASSELADTDTQYF.

This clonotype was counted at least ten times. The chain is built from TRBV5-5 and TRBJ1-6; TRBD1 might be the D (6 bases). Deletions cut 4 bases from V and 4 bases from J, with 12 bases between. Germline values: CDR1 SGHKS, CDR2 YYEKEE (reference sequence). This CDR3 spans 15 amino acids. DNA of the CDR3: TGTGCCAGCAGCAGATCAGGGGCATATAATTCACCCCTCCACTTT. As protein: CASSRSGAYNSPLHF.

This clonotype was found once. This chain joins TRBV20-1 and TRBJ2-3, with TRBD2 matching 7 bases. This CDR3 is built from 15 residues. Trimming removed 3 bases from V and 0 bases from J; junction bases left unmatched: 6. Germline V CDR1 and CDR2: DFQATT, SNEGSKA (reference sequence). This chain's CDR3 is CSARGGDPSTDTQYF. The CDR3 nucleotides are TGCAGTGCTAGGGGGGGGGACCCAAGCACAGATACGCAGTATTTT.

The chain combines TRBV5-1 with TRBJ2-2; 8 nucleotides match TRBD1. CDR3 length: 15 amino acids. V was clipped by 4 bases and J by 7 bases; unmatched bases: 9. Germline CDR1 and CDR2: SGHRS and YFSETQ. CDR3 in amino acids: CASSRGQDRHGELFF. The CDR3 nucleotides read TGCGCCAGCAGCCGGGGACAGGATAGGCACGGGGAGCTGTTTTTT.

Ten or more counts support this clonotype. This chain uses TRBV28 with TRBJ2-1; 7 bases fit TRBD1. The V gene's germline CDR1 is MDHEN and CDR2 SYDVKM. The CDR3 extends over 12 amino acids. The J segment lost 9 bases and the V segment lost 6 bases, leaving 5 bases of the junction unmatched. CDR3 nucleotide sequence: TGTGCCAGCAGGGGACAGACCTTTGAGCAGTTCTTC. It translates to CASRGQTFEQFF.

This chain links TRBV6-5 with TRBJ2-7, with D perhaps being TRBD1 or TRBD2 (5 bases each). The length of the CDR3 is 15 residues. Trimming shortened V by 0 bases and J by 0 bases, and 9 bases separated the two germline ends. Per germline, CDR1 MNHEY and CDR2 SVGAGI. CDR3 bases: TGTGCCAGCAGTTACTCTGAGGGGAACTCCTACGAGCAGTACTTC. Translated: CASSYSEGNSYEQYF.

This clonotype was counted ten times or more. This rearrangement joins TRBV9 to TRBJ1-6; no clear D gene. Germline assignment: CDR1 SGDLS and CDR2 YYNGEE. The CDR3 is 16 residues long. Trimming left V 4 bases short and J 4 bases short, with 15 bases between. The CDR3 protein is CASSPSPATYNSPLHF. DNA for the CDR3: TGTGCCAGCAGCCCAAGCCCCGCTACGTATAATTCACCCCTCCACTTT.

This clonotype came up many times. This rearrangement joins TRBV4-2 to TRBJ2-7, with 8 bases lining up with TRBD2. The CDR3 is 20 amino acids. The V and J ends lost 0 bases and 2 bases, in that order; junction bases with no gene match: 18. From germline, CDR1 is LGHNA and CDR2 YNFKEQ. CDR3 sequence: CASSQDLPGPSGGRPYEQYF. CDR3 in DNA: TGTGCCAGCAGCCAAGATTTACCAGGCCCGAGCGGGGGCCGCCCCTACGAGCAGTACTTC.

This clonotype was seen at least ten times. Since a much larger clone is just one base distant, this may be a read error. The chain joins TRBV3-1 to TRBJ2-5; 10 bases fit TRBD2. Germline V gene lookup returns CDR1 LGHDT and CDR2 YNNKEL (reference sequence). The CDR3 contains 15 residues. Losses at the gene ends were 4 bases for V and 11 bases for J; bases not matched to a gene: 13. In DNA form, the CDR3 reads TGTGCCAGCAGCCCCCACGAGCGGGGGGGCAATGAGCAGTACTTC. It encodes CASSPHERGGNEQYF.

This clonotype was detected ten times or more. This rearrangement joins TRBV2 to TRBJ2-1; maybe TRBD1 (7 bases). The CDR3 contains 17 residues. Germline V gene data show CDR1 as SNHLY and CDR2 as FYNNEI. Trimming stripped 5 bases from V and 4 bases from J, with 21 bases between. CDR3 residues: CASSPPRRDSRYNEQFF. The CDR3 DNA follows: TGTGCCAGCAGTCCCCCTAGGCGGGACAGCCGTTACAATGAGCAGTTCTTC.

This clonotype was seen only a few times. The chain links TRBV4-1 to TRBJ1-2, with a tentative D call TRBD1 (5 bases). Trimming removed 0 bases at V and 4 bases at J, with 18 bases between. Germline V lookup: CDR1 MGHRA, CDR2 YSYEKL. CDR3 size: 17 residues. In DNA, the CDR3 is TGCGCCAGCAGCCAAGATCGTATGGGGGGGACTGGCTATGGCTACACCTTC. It codes for CASSQDRMGGTGYGYTF.

This clonotype was observed a few times. The chain is built from TRBV6-6 and TRBJ2-3; 8 bases are shared with TRBD1. CDR3 length: 15 residues. From germline, CDR1 is MNHNY and CDR2 SVGAGI (reference sequence). The ends lost 0 bases at V and 4 bases at J; junction bases unmatched: 3. The CDR3 here is CASSYSDRGPDTQYF. The CDR3 DNA reads TGTGCCAGCAGTTACTCCGACAGGGGACCAGATACGCAGTATTTT.

This clonotype has a count of ten or more. V is TRBV3-1 and J is TRBJ2-3; 14 bases match TRBD2. Per germline, CDR1 LGHDT and CDR2 YNNKEL (reference sequence). This CDR3 contains 16 residues. Trimming cost V 5 bases and J 3 bases; bases outside gene matches: 4. As DNA, the CDR3 is TGTGCCAGCAGCTTCCGACTAGCGGGGGGGACAGATACGCAGTATTTT. Translating it yields CASSFRLAGGTDTQYF.

Many counts were recorded for this clonotype. J is TRBJ2-7 and V is TRBV4-2; D is unclear. V was shortened by 1 base and J by 0 bases, with 10 bases between the two germline ends. The CDR3 covers 15 residues. Germline CDR1 is LGHNA and CDR2 is YNFKEQ. For the CDR3, the DNA is TGTGCCAGCAGCCAAGTTCAGAGCCTCTCCTACGAGCAGTACTTC. Amino acid sequence: CASSQVQSLSYEQYF.

Turning to this clonotype: A much larger clonotype is one base distant, so this may be a read error. The J gene is TRBJ1-2, the V gene TRBV2; D uncertain. CDR3 length: 13 residues. V shed 7 bases and J shed 6 bases, with 15 bases lying between them. CDR1 and CDR2 from the germline V gene are SNHLY and FYNNEI. CDR3 nucleotide sequence: TGTGCCAGCACCGCCCCCAGGATCCATGGCTACACCTTC. Its translation: CASTAPRIHGYTF.

This chain links TRBV27 with TRBJ1-1, with 7 nucleotides matching TRBD1. V was clipped by 0 bases and J by 2 bases; unmatched bases: 3. CDR3 length equals 15 residues. Germline CDR1 MNHEY, CDR2 SMNVEV (reference sequence). CDR3 DNA: TGTGCCAGCAGTTTATCGGGACAGTCAAACACTGAAGCTTTCTTT. It translates to CASSLSGQSNTEAFF.

Concerning this clonotype itself: A much larger clone sits a single nucleotide away, making a read error possible. The genes are TRBV7-2 and TRBJ1-2; the match to TRBD1 covers 10 bases. The CDR3 spans 14 residues. The V gene end was trimmed by 8 bases and the J gene end by 7 bases; junction bases not matched to a gene: 10. CDR1 and CDR2 from the germline V gene are SGHTA and FQGNSA. CDR3: CASGRGQGRSGYTF. The CDR3 DNA follows: TGTGCCAGCGGCAGGGGACAGGGGCGCAGTGGCTACACCTTC.

This clonotype was counted a few times. The chain couples TRBV20-1 to TRBJ2-2, with 7 bases lining up with TRBD2. Germline lookup yields CDR1 DFQATT and CDR2 SNEGSKA (reference sequence). J was trimmed by 1 base and V by 6 bases; bases with no gene match: 11. CDR3 size: 16 residues. The DNA of the CDR3 is TGCAGTGCCGGAGCGCGGGGGAGAGAGAACACCGGGGAGCTGTTTTTT. Amino acids: CSAGARGRENTGELFF.

There are many counts of this clonotype. The chain employs TRBV9 and TRBJ2-7; no reliable D call. Germline V lookup: CDR1 SGDLS, CDR2 YYNGEE. Trimming shortened V by 0 bases and J by 0 bases, and 10 bases separated the two germline ends. The CDR3 runs to 15 residues. The CDR3 nucleotides read TGTGCCAGCAGCGTAGGTCCGTTAAGCTCCTACGAGCAGTACTTC. Its protein product is CASSVGPLSSYEQYF.

Ten or more counts support this clonotype. This chain joins TRBV20-1 and TRBJ1-5; D perhaps matches TRBD1 (6 bases). V shed 6 bases and J shed 2 bases, with 14 bases lying between them. The CDR3 has 14 residues. Germline V gives CDR1 DFQATT, CDR2 SNEGSKA (reference sequence). The CDR3 coding sequence is TGCAGTGCCAGGGGCTGGAACCGCAATCAGCCCCAGCATTTT. This codes for CSARGWNRNQPQHF.

This chain connects TRBV6-5 to TRBJ1-1, with TRBD1 matching over 10 bases. The ends lost 5 bases at V and 4 bases at J; junction bases unmatched: 7. This CDR3 is 15 amino acids long. CDR1 MNHEY and CDR2 SVGAGI come from the germline V gene. The CDR3 loop is CASSDRGRAGTEAFF. The CDR3 DNA sequence: TGTGCCAGCAGTGACAGGGGGCGCGCGGGCACTGAAGCTTTCTTT.

This clonotype was detected a few times. Given a much more abundant clone one base away, this may be a read error. The rearrangement uses TRBV27 and TRBJ2-5; D is undetermined. Germline V gives CDR1 MNHEY, CDR2 SMNVEV (reference sequence). The V end lost 5 bases, the J end lost 11 bases, and 12 bases lay between the germline ends. CDR3 size: 11 residues. The CDR3 here is CASSTSGEQYF. The CDR3 nucleotides read TGTGCCAGCAGTACGTCTGGTGAGCAGTACTTC.

Worth noting for this clonotype: With a much larger clone just one base away, this may be a read error. The V call is TRBV7-9, the J call TRBJ1-1, with unresolved D. Germline CDR1 SEHNR, CDR2 FQNEAQ (reference sequence). Trimming pared 1 base from V and 7 bases from J, leaving 10 bases between. The CDR3 is 13 amino acids. CDR3 region: CASSLVQDGEAFF. CDR3 nucleotide sequence: TGTGCCAGCAGCTTAGTGCAGGACGGTGAAGCTTTCTTT.

There are many counts of this clonotype. Just one base apart from a much larger clone, this may be a read error. This chain links TRBV10-3 with TRBJ2-6; D remains ambiguous. Looked up from germline, CDR1 is ENHRY and CDR2 is SYGVKD. CDR3 length: 14 amino acids. The V and J ends lost 3 bases and 0 bases respectively, with 3 bases between them. The CDR3 loop is CAISDSSGANVLTF. The CDR3 DNA reads TGTGCCATCAGTGACAGCTCTGGGGCCAACGTCCTGACTTTC.

V and J are TRBV2 and TRBJ1-6; TRBD1 matches at 10 bases. Germline V gene data show CDR1 as SNHLY and CDR2 as FYNNEI. The CDR3 is 14 residues long. With 6 bases clipped from V and 9 bases from J, the junction kept 5 bases outside the gene matches. The CDR3: CASRDGDRGSPLHF. DNA for the CDR3: TGTGCCAGCAGGGATGGGGACAGGGGTTCACCCCTCCACTTT.

This clonotype was recorded at least ten times. The chain couples TRBV6-6 to TRBJ2-7; weak D call: TRBD2 (6 bases). Trimming stripped 7 bases from V and 3 bases from J, with 7 bases between. In germline, CDR1 is MNHNY, CDR2 SVGAGI (reference sequence). This CDR3 has 11 amino acids. The CDR3 DNA follows: TGTGCCAGCAAGGGACTCTACGAGCAGTACTTC. Encoded protein: CASKGLYEQYF.

This clonotype was seen ten or more times. V gene TRBV20-1 combines with J gene TRBJ2-7, with a weak D call TRBD1 (6 bases). V was pared by 3 bases and J by 0 bases, with 9 bases between. This CDR3 is built from 13 residues. Germline loops: CDR1 DFQATT, CDR2 SNEGSKA (reference sequence). CDR3 DNA: TGCAGTGCTAGCAGGGACAACTCCTACGAGCAGTACTTC. It encodes CSASRDNSYEQYF.

Note on this clonotype: A read error may be the cause here, since a much bigger clone is one base away. The J gene is TRBJ1-5, the V gene TRBV5-1, with D tentatively TRBD1 (5 bases). The germline V gene encodes CDR1 SGHRS and CDR2 YFSETQ. The CDR3 length is 14 residues. Trimming shortened V by 3 bases and J by 4 bases, and 11 bases separated the two germline ends. For the CDR3, the DNA is TGCGCCAGCAGCTGGGGACGGGGGAATCAGCCCCAGCATTTT. Translating it yields CASSWGRGNQPQHF.